A single sample gave rise to the 13 T cell receptor beta chains below, sequenced in a study of cytomegalovirus exposure and HLA in healthy donors. PCR amplification relied on 60 Vbeta primers (plus 13 Jbeta primers). The protocol was immunoSEQ multiplex PCR, while the TCRdb copy is restricted to in-frame clones and leaves out a portion. The sample has fewer than 200,000 clones, 60% to 80% seen once. Sequences were obtained from PBMCs. These receptors were collected from a man aged 60-69 years in good health and CMV-seronegative.

This chain uses TRBV4-3 with TRBJ2-2; 7 bases map to TRBD2. The trim removed 3 bases at V and 2 bases at J, leaving 0 bases unmatched. CDR1 LGHNA and CDR2 YSLEER come from the germline V gene. The CDR3 runs 14 residues. CDR3 in DNA: TGCGCCAGCAGCCAGGGACTAAACACCGGGGAGCTGTTTTTT. Amino acids: CASSQGLNTGELFF.

V and J are TRBV19 and TRBJ2-2; TRBD2 aligns across 9 bases. The length of the CDR3 is 15 residues. CDR1 LNHDA and CDR2 SQIVND come from the germline V gene (reference sequence). V lost 8 bases, J lost 7 bases, and 11 bases stayed unmatched. CDR3 sequence reads: CASHSSGSIGGELFF. The CDR3 nucleotides are TGTGCCAGTCATAGTAGCGGGAGTATTGGCGGGGAGCTGTTTTTT.

J is TRBJ1-2 and V is TRBV7-8; the match to TRBD1 covers 11 bases. V gave up 4 bases and J gave up 6 bases; unmatched junction bases: 7. The CDR3 runs to 15 residues. Germline V lookup: CDR1 SGHVS, CDR2 FQNEAQ. Written as DNA, the CDR3 is TGTGCCAGCAGCTCCGGGACAGGGGGGTTTGATGGCTACACCTTC. It specifies CASSSGTGGFDGYTF. Full variable domain (missing parts from reference TRBV7-8 and TRBJ1-2): GAGVSQSPRYKVAKRGQDVALRCDPISGHVSLFWYQQALGQGPEFLTYFQNEAQLDKSGLPSDRFFAERPEGSVSTLKIQRTQQEDSAVYLCASSSGTGGFDGYTFGSGTRLTVV.

The chain employs TRBV6-1 and TRBJ1-1; TRBD1 agrees at 7 bases. J was trimmed by 0 bases and V by 4 bases; bases with no gene match: 8. CDR1 is MNHNS, CDR2 SASEGT, per germline. The CDR3 runs 16 residues. The CDR3 loop reads CASSGGQSTMNTEAFF. Here the CDR3 DNA reads TGTGCCAGCAGTGGGGGACAGAGTACTATGAACACTGAAGCTTTCTTT.

This rearrangement joins TRBV18 to TRBJ2-5, with 9 bases matching TRBD1. The CDR3 is 15 amino acids. The germline V gene has CDR1 KGHSH and CDR2 LQKENI. V shed 6 bases and J 3 bases; nucleotides not matched to a gene: 8. The CDR3 coding sequence is TGTGCCAGCTCGCCCGGGACAGGGAGAGAAGAGACCCAGTACTTC. Translating it yields CASSPGTGREETQYF.

The V gene is TRBV27, the J gene TRBJ2-2, with D perhaps TRBD1 (6 bases). The CDR3 consists of 15 residues. Trimming removed 2 bases at V and 3 bases at J, with 10 bases between. Germline V gene data show CDR1 as MNHEY and CDR2 as SMNVEV (reference sequence). CDR3 sequence: CASSLTDSYTGELFF. The CDR3 bases are TGTGCCAGCAGTTTAACGGACAGCTACACCGGGGAGCTGTTTTTT.

The chain joins TRBV4-1 to TRBJ1-4; 10 positions agree with TRBD1. The V and J ends lost 5 bases and 7 bases, in that order; junction bases with no gene match: 4. Germline assignment: CDR1 MGHRA and CDR2 YSYEKL. The CDR3 is 14 residues long. The CDR3 loop is CASSVGTGAEKLFF. For the CDR3, the DNA is TGCGCCAGCAGCGTCGGGACAGGGGCTGAAAAACTGTTTTTT.

The J gene is TRBJ2-3, the V gene TRBV5-1, with 10 bases that match TRBD2. The CDR3 contains 16 residues. CDR1 is SGHRS, CDR2 YFSETQ, per germline. Trimming removed 0 bases from V and 1 base from J; junction bases left unmatched: 2. CDR3 nucleotides: TGCGCCAGCAGCTTGGCCGGGACTAGCGGCACAGATACGCAGTATTTT. It codes for CASSLAGTSGTDTQYF.

The genes are TRBV27 and TRBJ1-1; D is uncertain. The CDR3 has 17 amino acids. CDR1 is MNHEY and CDR2 is SMNVEV in the germline V gene (reference sequence). V gave up 4 bases and J gave up 3 bases, with 21 bases separating them. As DNA, the CDR3 is TGTGCCAGCAGTTCTTTTGGCCAAATCTCAATGGACACTGAAGCTTTCTTT. This codes for CASSSFGQISMDTEAFF.

CDR3 amino acids: CASSLGTGGSVGTQYF. CDR3 in DNA: TGTGCCAGCAGTCTCGGGACAGGGGGTAGTGTCGGGACCCAGTACTTC. V is TRBV27 and J is TRBJ2-5; TRBD1 agrees at 11 bases. V trimming: 5 bases; J trimming: 7 bases; junction bases outside the gene matches: 12. This CDR3 contains 16 residues. Germline V gives CDR1 MNHEY, CDR2 SMNVEV (reference sequence).

The gene calls are TRBV18 and TRBJ2-5, with D unresolved. Germline V CDR1 and CDR2: KGHSH, LQKENI. The CDR3 extends over 13 amino acids. The V end was cut by 5 bases, the J end by 5 bases, with 12 bases between. The CDR3 bases are TGTGCCAGCTCAAGCCAGGCGTCGGAGACCCAGTACTTC. Translated, it gives CASSSQASETQYF. Based on the CDR3 plus reference TRBV18 and TRBJ2-5, the full variable domain is NAGVMQNPRHLVRRRGQEARLRCSPMKGHSHVYWYRQLPEEGLKFMVYLQKENIIDESGMPKERFSAEFPKEGPSILRIQQVVRGDSAAYFCASSSQASETQYFGPGTRLLVL.

The rearrangement joins TRBV5-1 to TRBJ2-7, with D possibly being TRBD1 (6 bases). The CDR3 contains 15 residues. Germline V lookup: CDR1 SGHRS, CDR2 YFSETQ. The germline V and J ends were trimmed by 4 bases and 5 bases, with 19 bases remaining between them. The CDR3 coding sequence is TGCGCCAGCAGCGGACAGACGGGGACATTCCACGAGCAGTACTTC. Protein sequence: CASSGQTGTFHEQYF.

The gene calls are TRBV30 and TRBJ2-5; 7 nucleotides match TRBD2. Germline CDR1 is GTSNPN and CDR2 is SVGIG (reference sequence). V shed 0 bases, J shed 11 bases, and the junction held 12 bases outside the gene matches. CDR3 length: 14 residues. CDR3 sequence (DNA): TGTGCCTGGAGTGTCGGACTAGGTGAGGGAGAGCAGTACTTC. Its protein is CAWSVGLGEGEQYF.